This is a list of T cell receptor beta chains from one sample in a study of Ad26.COV2.S vaccination and SARS-CoV-2 variants. Assay used: immunoSEQ multiplex PCR; TCRdb lists only in-frame clones, some missing. The sample holds around 450,000 clones; roughly 90% are singletons and the top ten take 9.5% to 15%. This sample comprised peripheral blood, obtained in a trial of Ad26.COV2.S vaccine versus placebo. The receptors were sampled from a person aged 18-65 years who received the Ad26.COV2.S COVID-19 vaccine or a placebo. Both conserved end residues are part of each CDR3. A D gene is named only where the DNA matches it firmly. Clone size is stated in some rows and not others, as once, few, many or a class when expanded.

d_gene | abundance | j_gene | v_gene | CDR3aa | CDR3nt
TRBD1 | - | TRBJ2-7 | TRBV27 | CASSFGTGVEQYF | TGTGCCAGCAGTTTTGGGACAGGGGTTGAGCAGTACTTC
- | - | TRBJ2-5 | TRBV27 | CASSLPGREKETQYF | TGTGCCAGCAGTCTACCGGGACGGGAGAAAGAGACCCAGTACTTC
TRBD2 | - | TRBJ2-1 | TRBV6-6 | CASSSASGSPYNEQFF | TGTGCCAGCAGTTCTGCGAGCGGGAGTCCCTACAATGAGCAGTTCTTC
TRBD1 | - | TRBJ1-1 | TRBV7-3 | CASSPDRVEAFF | TGTGCCAGCAGCCCCGACAGGGTTGAAGCTTTCTTT
- | - | TRBJ2-5 | TRBV6-5 | CASREVWAVETQYF | TGTGCCAGCAGGGAGGTGTGGGCTGTAGAGACCCAGTACTTC
TRBD2 | - | TRBJ2-7 | TRBV5-1 | CASSFPTGTSGSSYEQYF | TGCGCCAGCAGCTTCCCTACCGGGACTAGCGGGAGTTCCTACGAGCAGTACTTC
- | - | TRBJ1-5 | TRBV19 | CASTPDSFNQPQHF | TGTGCCAGTACCCCGGACAGTTTTAATCAGCCCCAGCATTTT
TRBD2 | - | TRBJ2-3 | TRBV6-5 | CASGRTSGRGTQYF | TGTGCCAGCGGTCGGACTAGCGGGAGGGGTACGCAGTATTTT
- | - | TRBJ2-1 | TRBV6-5 | CASSYLSGPAYNEQFF | TGTGCCAGCAGTTACCTGAGCGGGCCCGCCTACAATGAGCAGTTCTTC
TRBD2 | - | TRBJ2-5 | TRBV5-1 | CASGTSGRYQETQYF | TGCGCCAGCGGGACTAGCGGGAGGTACCAAGAGACCCAGTACTTC
- | once | TRBJ2-1 | TRBV27 | CASSFLGNEQFF | TGTGCCAGCAGTTTCTTGGGTAATGAGCAGTTCTTC
- | - | TRBJ1-6 | TRBV27 | CASSFLDQLHNSPLHF | TGTGCCAGCAGTTTTCTAGATCAGCTGCATAATTCACCCCTCCACTTT
- | - | TRBJ2-2 | TRBV3-1/TRBV3-2 | CASSQVAGSPGELFF | TGTGCCAGCAGCCAAGTCGCGGGTTCCCCCGGGGAGCTGTTTTTT
TRBD2 | - | TRBJ2-2 | TRBV27 | CASRDEREYVTGELFF | TGTGCCAGCAGAGATGAGCGGGAGTACGTTACCGGGGAGCTGTTTTTT
TRBD1 | - | TRBJ1-6 | TRBV11-3 | CASSHSGRGSPLHF | TGTGCCAGCAGCCACTCGGGCAGGGGGTCACCCCTCCACTTT
TRBD2 | - | TRBJ2-1 | TRBV9 | CASSTTSGRMGNEQFF | TGTGCCAGCAGCACCACTAGCGGGAGAATGGGCAATGAGCAGTTCTTC
- | - | TRBJ2-5 | TRBV3-1/TRBV3-2 | CASSQVLNGSAQYF | TGTGCCAGCAGCCAAGTATTAAATGGGTCGGCCCAGTACTTC
- | many | TRBJ2-7 | TRBV2 | CASSPTDMEGGYEQYF | TGTGCCAGCAGCCCTACCGACATGGAAGGTGGCTACGAGCAGTACTTC
TRBD1 | - | TRBJ1-5 | TRBV6-2/TRBV6-3 | CASSFPPLRVGTGDQPQHF | TGTGCCAGCAGTTTCCCGCCGCTGCGGGTGGGGACAGGGGATCAGCCCCAGCATTTT
TRBD1 | - | TRBJ1-1 | TRBV7-2 | CASRRPDGRDRGTNTEAFF | TGTGCCAGCCGCCGGCCCGACGGGCGGGACAGGGGTACGAACACTGAAGCTTTCTTT
- | - | TRBJ1-1 | TRBV7-9 | CASSLNPGVITEAFF | TGTGCCAGCAGCTTAAATCCGGGAGTCATCACTGAAGCTTTCTTT
- | - | TRBJ2-5 | TRBV7-9 | CASSGNQETQYF | TGTGCCAGCAGTGGGAATCAAGAGACCCAGTACTTC
TRBD2 | - | TRBJ2-5 | TRBV30 | CAWSVPLAGGGETQYF | TGTGCCTGGAGTGTACCTTTAGCGGGAGGGGGGGAGACCCAGTACTTC
TRBD1 | - | TRBJ1-1 | TRBV5-4 | CASSLFDRGNTEAFF | TGTGCCAGCAGCCTTTTCGACAGGGGGAACACTGAAGCTTTCTTT
TRBD1 | - | TRBJ1-4 | TRBV7-8 | CASSLVGRGGEKLFF | TGTGCCAGCAGCTTAGTCGGCAGGGGGGGGGAAAAACTGTTTTTT
- | - | TRBJ2-1 | TRBV11-2 | CASSLDTGLPNSYNEQFF | TGTGCCAGCAGCTTAGATACGGGACTCCCAAACAGCTACAATGAGCAGTTCTTC
- | - | TRBJ1-1 | TRBV7-2 | CASSWREEATEAFF | TGTGCCAGCAGCTGGAGAGAGGAGGCCACTGAAGCTTTCTTT
- | - | TRBJ1-6 | TRBV5-1 | CASSEQGQPNSPLHF | TGCGCCAGCAGCGAGCAAGGACAGCCTAATTCACCCCTCCACTTT
- | - | TRBJ1-6 | TRBV7-2 | CASSPNLRGSSYNSPLHF | TGTGCCAGCAGCCCCAATTTGAGGGGAAGCTCCTATAATTCACCCCTCCACTTT
TRBD1 | once | TRBJ1-5 | TRBV6-2/TRBV6-3 | CASSYPGTGREQPQHF | TGTGCCAGCAGTTACCCCGGGACAGGGAGGGAACAGCCCCAGCATTTT
TRBD1 | - | TRBJ2-7 | TRBV4-1 | CASSQDWDSTSYEQYF | TGCGCCAGCAGCCAAGATTGGGACAGCACCTCCTACGAGCAGTACTTC
- | - | TRBJ1-1 | TRBV6-5 | CASSYSGVNTEAFF | TGTGCCAGCAGTTACTCGGGGGTGAACACTGAAGCTTTCTTT
TRBD1 | - | TRBJ1-2 | TRBV4-3 | CASSPLGQGYGYTF | TGCGCCAGCAGCCCCCTGGGACAGGGGTATGGCTACACCTTC
- | - | TRBJ2-1 | TRBV15 | CATSRDLGGNEQFF | TGTGCCACCAGCAGAGATCTAGGGGGGAATGAGCAGTTCTTC
- | - | TRBJ2-7 | TRBV7-9 | CASSLARSGGDEQYF | TGTGCCAGCAGCTTAGCGAGGTCAGGGGGGGACGAGCAGTACTTC
TRBD2 | once | TRBJ2-5 | TRBV7-2 | CASSLALPLAGVQETQYF | TGTGCCAGCAGCTTAGCCCTGCCCCTAGCGGGGGTCCAAGAGACCCAGTACTTC
- | - | TRBJ1-3 | TRBV4-3 | CASSQDVHGQTRLRNTIYF | TGCGCCAGCAGCCAAGATGTACACGGACAGACCAGACTCCGAAACACCATATATTTT
- | - | TRBJ2-3 | TRBV6-5 | CASSYGLAGDTQYF | TGTGCCAGCAGTTACGGTCTAGCTGGAGATACGCAGTATTTT
- | - | TRBJ2-3 | TRBV7-8 | CASSLDRTDTQYF | TGTGCCAGCAGCTTAGACCGCACAGATACGCAGTATTTT
- | - | TRBJ2-7 | TRBV29-1 | CSVRKAYEQYF | TGCAGCGTTAGGAAAGCCTACGAGCAGTACTTC
- | - | TRBJ1-1 | TRBV6-5 | CASSSAQGLTEAFF | TGTGCCAGCAGCAGTGCCCAGGGGTTGACTGAAGCTTTCTTT
TRBD1 | once | TRBJ1-6 | TRBV5-6 | CASSLPGQGRSPLHF | TGTGCCAGCAGCTTGCCGGGACAGGGTAGATCACCCCTCCACTTT
- | - | TRBJ2-2 | TRBV4-3 | CASRGAGKAGELFF | TGCGCCAGCAGGGGGGCGGGGAAAGCCGGGGAGCTGTTTTTT
TRBD2 | - | TRBJ2-5 | TRBV4-1 | CASSQEILATVVGETQYF | TGCGCCAGCAGCCAAGAAATACTAGCGACGGTGGTGGGAGAGACCCAGTACTTC
TRBD1 | - | TRBJ1-5 | TRBV24-1 | CATSDQGGHQPQHF | TGTGCCACCAGCGACCAGGGGGGACATCAGCCCCAGCATTTT
- | - | TRBJ1-5 | TRBV19 | CASSIGQNSNQPQHF | TGTGCCAGTAGTATAGGACAGAATAGCAATCAGCCCCAGCATTTT
- | once | TRBJ1-2 | TRBV5-5 | CASKEQVRNYGYTF | TGTGCCAGCAAAGAACAGGTCAGGAACTATGGCTACACCTTC
TRBD2 | - | TRBJ2-1 | TRBV28 | CASSLGTSINEQFF | TGTGCCAGCAGTTTAGGGACTAGCATCAATGAGCAGTTCTTC